This T cell receptor (beta chain) comes out of a study of identical twins. Regarding the study as a whole: In cord blood, abundant beta clonotypes had fewer insertions; memory showed no trend. Within monozygotic twins, out-of-frame TCR alpha sharing was underestimated by the models. Excess sharing between twins was weaker in beta out-of-frame sequences.

TCRdb independently ran MiXCR on the 5' RACE reads; one entry per CDR3 protein. The sample has under 900,000 distinct CDR3 sequences; roughly 12% are singletons. This clonotype showed up just a few times. The antigen remains undetermined. This sample also appeared in a second study, on yellow fever vaccine responses in identical twins. That source reports: Each twin's T cell response to the vaccine was reported to look partly convergent and partly personalized.

The sequenced sample consisted of PBMCs. This TCR was sampled from a woman between 18 and 29 years old in good health.

The CDR3 reads CASSLTGGSEAFF. CDR3 nucleotides: TGTGCCAGCAGCCTCACGGGGGGATCTGAAGCTTTCTTT. The V call is TRBV16, the J call TRBJ1-1; a possible D gene is TRBD1 (5 bases). This CDR3 spans 13 amino acids. The ends were cut back, 4 bases at V and 6 bases at J, with 12 bases in the middle. Germline values: CDR1 KGHSY, CDR2 FQNENV.